This TCR beta chain was recorded in a study of blood T cells in healthy people across ages. Next came a second PCR, run for roughly 6 to 11 cycles, which used a sample-barcoded 5' primer along with a J-beta primer mix. TCRdb recomputed calls from the 5' RACE reads with MiXCR, one row per CDR3 protein. The sample has fewer than 900,000 distinct CDR3 sequences; about 34% are singletons. PBMCs numbering at least 6 million were isolated per sample. There were at least 6 micrograms of total RNA extracted from every sample. The V and J ends lost 6 bases and 4 bases respectively, with 17 bases between them. The germline V gene encodes CDR1 SGHRS and CDR2 YFSETQ. The CDR3 consists of 15 residues. This clonotype was observed a handful of times.

The receptor was isolated from a young man in good health. The sample was blood. The chain has TRBV5-1 and TRBJ2-4; D may correspond to TRBD1 or TRBD2 (6 bases each). For the CDR3, the DNA is TGCGCCAGCAAGATTGGAGGGGGATCAAAAAACATTCAGTACTTC. Translated, it gives CASKIGGGSKNIQYF.